This T cell receptor (beta chain) was retrieved from a study of blood T cell repertoires in COVID-19. About the research overall: The United States, Italy and Spain provided the acute and convalescent COVID-19 samples. PBMCs, B-cell-depleted T cells, or T cells were the source of the cDNA or gDNA that made up the material.

The authors' processing: Reference gene primer amplification in the assay estimated nucleated cell counts. TCRdb keeps only in-frame clones here, not all; method: immunoSEQ multiplex PCR. D and trimming were read from the DNA, whereas the V and J calls and clone size are those reported in that table. The sample has about 290,000 clones, just under 90% seen once; the top ten hold 11%. Followed longitudinally, the Seattle patients had been enrolled during active infection. The length of the CDR3 is 10 residues. The germline V gene has CDR1 DFQATT and CDR2 SNEGSKA (reference sequence). This receptor was identified in a woman aged 25 to 39 with COVID-19, enrolled during active disease. The sample taken for sequencing was peripheral blood. J is TRBJ2-7 and V is TRBV20-1; D ambiguous. The CDR3, as DNA: TGCAGCGTGAGGAATTACGAGCAGTACTTC. This translates into CSVRNYEQYF.